Shown below are 13 T cell receptor beta chains from a single sample sequenced in a study of human T cells and chemical hapten exposure. TCRdb re-derived calls from the RACE reads in MiXCR, one entry per CDR3 protein. The sample includes 35,000 to 40,000 distinct CDR3 sequences, about 12% of them seen just once. Time point specified: pre-sensitization, week 0. The sample's treatment: therapeutic diphenylcyclopropenone sensitization with weekly scalp DPC. The authors' total RNA extraction used unfractionated whole blood. The material was whole blood, obtained in connection with sensitization to the hapten diphenylcyclopropenone (DPC). The receptors originated from a woman aged 35 to 49 with alopecia areata. Some clones in this sample may be carry-over from other donors' samples.

This clonotype was seen ten or more times. CDR3 amino acids: CASSLGFANYGYTF. The CDR3 DNA is TGTGCCAGCAGTTTAGGTTTCGCCAACTATGGCTACACCTTC. The chain joins TRBV12-3 or TRBV12-4 to TRBJ1-2; D ambiguous. This CDR3 has 14 residues. The V gene lost 1 base and the J gene lost 2 bases, with 8 bases spanning the gap.

This clonotype ranks as medium-sized. The J gene is TRBJ2-5, the V gene TRBV10-3, with D uncertain. V shed 4 bases and J shed 0 bases, with 6 bases lying between them. The length of the CDR3 is 13 residues. Germline lookup yields CDR1 ENHRY and CDR2 SYGVKD. CDR3 DNA sequence: TGTGCCATCAGTGTTCGTAACCAAGAGACCCAGTACTTC. Its translation is CAISVRNQETQYF.

This clonotype has only a few counts. The chain recombines TRBV6-1 with TRBJ2-7; TRBD1 agrees at 7 bases. Germline lookup yields CDR1 MNHNS and CDR2 SASEGT. CDR3 length equals 14 residues. V shed 0 bases, J shed 4 bases, and the junction held 3 bases outside the gene matches. The CDR3 sequence is CASSEASGGYEQYF. The CDR3 nucleotides read TGTGCCAGCAGTGAAGCGTCAGGGGGATACGAGCAGTACTTC.

This sequence joins TRBV20-1 and TRBJ2-1; D may match TRBD1 or TRBD2 (6 bases each). CDR3 size: 14 residues. Germline CDR1 reads DFQATT; CDR2 reads SNEGSKA (reference sequence). Between the trimmed V and J ends, which lost 2 bases and 5 bases, there was a span of 13 bases. This chain's CDR3 is CSARSGGLHNEQFF. The CDR3 region has the DNA TGCAGTGCTAGATCCGGGGGCCTTCACAATGAGCAGTTCTTC.

The gene calls are TRBV3-1 and TRBJ1-2; D gene uncertain. V dropped 4 bases and J dropped 8 bases, with 14 bases sitting between them. CDR1 LGHDT and CDR2 YNNKEL come from the germline V gene (reference sequence). CDR3 length: 13 residues. In DNA form, the CDR3 reads TGTGCCAGCAGCCGCGCATCCAGTGTCGGCTACACCTTC. Protein product: CASSRASSVGYTF.

The chain combines TRBV20-1 with TRBJ2-3, with TRBD2 matching 11 bases. Germline loops: CDR1 DFQATT, CDR2 SNEGSKA (reference sequence). The junction had 4 bases not matched to a gene; V was cut back by 5 bases and J by 0 bases. This CDR3 has 15 residues. CDR3 DNA sequence: TGCAGTGCTCATAGCGGGAGGGTTAGCACAGATACGCAGTATTTT. This gives the protein CSAHSGRVSTDTQYF.

This clonotype is labeled medium-sized. The J gene is TRBJ2-2, the V gene TRBV27; D may be TRBD1 (5 bases). Trimming pared 2 bases from V and 1 base from J, leaving 5 bases between. Germline loops: CDR1 MNHEY, CDR2 SMNVEV (reference sequence). CDR3 size: 14 residues. The CDR3 sequence: CASSLDRNTGELFF. The CDR3 DNA is TGTGCCAGCAGTTTAGACAGGAACACCGGGGAGCTGTTTTTT.

The chain links TRBV4-3 to TRBJ2-3, with 9 bases fitting TRBD2. V dropped 0 bases and J dropped 2; count of bases not matched to a gene: 6. This CDR3 contains 17 residues. The V gene's germline CDR1 is LGHNA and CDR2 YSLEER. CDR3 nucleotide sequence: TGCGCCAGCAGCCAAGATCAGGCTAGCGGGGCCACAGATACGCAGTATTTT. Translation gives CASSQDQASGATDTQYF.

The V and J genes are TRBV11-3 and TRBJ2-3; D is uncertain. Trimming stripped 3 bases from V and 1 base from J, with 8 bases between. The CDR3 runs 14 residues. Germline CDR1 SGHNT, CDR2 YENEEA. The CDR3 region is CASSFAERTDTQYF. The CDR3 DNA sequence: TGTGCCAGCAGCTTCGCGGAGCGCACAGATACGCAGTATTTT. The full variable domain, completed using reference TRBV11-3 and TRBJ2-3, is EAGVVQSPRYKIIEKKQPVAFWCNPISGHNTLYWYLQNLGQGPELLIRYENEEAVDDSQLPKDRFSAERLKGVDSTLKIQPAELGDSAVYLCASSFAERTDTQYFGPGTRLTVL.

This clonotype has only a few counts. The chain uses TRBV10-3 and TRBJ2-3; 9 bases map to TRBD1. In germline, CDR1 is ENHRY, CDR2 SYGVKD. With V trimmed by 10 bases and J by 3 bases, 5 bases remained unmatched. This CDR3 has 13 residues. CDR3 DNA: TGTGCCACCCGGGACAGGGAAACAGATACGCAGTATTTT. Translating gives CATRDRETDTQYF.

This clonotype was detected many times. This chain links TRBV7-2 with TRBJ2-7, with TRBD1 identical over 7 bases. This CDR3 region has 17 residues. Losses at the gene ends were 1 base for V and 2 bases for J; bases not matched to a gene: 11. Germline V gives CDR1 SGHTA, CDR2 FQGNSA. Here the CDR3 DNA reads TGTGCCAGCAGCTTAGAGGGTGGGGAGACAGGGCCCTACGAGCAGTACTTC. Encoded protein: CASSLEGGETGPYEQYF.

This clonotype was detected ten times or more. The V gene is TRBV20-1, the J gene TRBJ2-1; no definite D call. Germline V lookup: CDR1 DFQATT, CDR2 SNEGSKA (reference sequence). Trimming took 3 bases from V and 8 from J, leaving 11 bases between them. The CDR3 loop spans 12 amino acids. The CDR3 nucleotides are TGCAGTGCTAGCCGGGTACGCCATGAGCAGTTCTTC. This sequence encodes CSASRVRHEQFF.

This clonotype was found a few times. V and J are TRBV4-1 and TRBJ2-2, with D unclear. Germline CDR1 and CDR2: MGHRA and YSYEKL. Trimming stripped 1 base from V and 7 bases from J, with 7 bases between. The CDR3 covers 13 residues. The CDR3 DNA sequence: TGCGCCAGCAGCCAAGGTGGAAACGGGGAGCTGTTTTTT. Protein sequence: CASSQGGNGELFF.